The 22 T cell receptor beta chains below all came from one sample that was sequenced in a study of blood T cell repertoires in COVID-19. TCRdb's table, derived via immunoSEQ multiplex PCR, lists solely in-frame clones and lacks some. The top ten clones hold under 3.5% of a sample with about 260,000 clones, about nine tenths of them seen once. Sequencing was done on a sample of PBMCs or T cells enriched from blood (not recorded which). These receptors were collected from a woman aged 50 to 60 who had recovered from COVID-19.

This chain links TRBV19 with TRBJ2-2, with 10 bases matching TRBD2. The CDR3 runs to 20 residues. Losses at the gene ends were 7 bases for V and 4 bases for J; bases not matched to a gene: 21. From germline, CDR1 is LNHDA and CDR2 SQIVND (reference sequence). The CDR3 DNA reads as TGTGCCAGTACCCCCTACCCGGGGACTAGCGAGAGACGGGGCACCGGGGAGCTGTTTTTT. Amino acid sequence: CASTPYPGTSERRGTGELFF.

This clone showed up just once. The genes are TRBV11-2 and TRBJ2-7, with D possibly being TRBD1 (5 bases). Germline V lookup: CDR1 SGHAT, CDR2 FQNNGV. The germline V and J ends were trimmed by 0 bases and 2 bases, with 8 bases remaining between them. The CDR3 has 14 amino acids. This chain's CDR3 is CASSLEAGTYEQYF. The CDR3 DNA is TGTGCCAGCAGCTTAGAAGCAGGGACCTACGAGCAGTACTTC.

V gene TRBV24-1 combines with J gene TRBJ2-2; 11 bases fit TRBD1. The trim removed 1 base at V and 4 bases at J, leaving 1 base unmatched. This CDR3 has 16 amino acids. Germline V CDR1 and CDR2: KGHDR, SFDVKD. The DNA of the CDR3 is TGTGCCACCAGTGATTTAGGGACAGGGGGCACCGGGGAGCTGTTTTTT. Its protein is CATSDLGTGGTGELFF.

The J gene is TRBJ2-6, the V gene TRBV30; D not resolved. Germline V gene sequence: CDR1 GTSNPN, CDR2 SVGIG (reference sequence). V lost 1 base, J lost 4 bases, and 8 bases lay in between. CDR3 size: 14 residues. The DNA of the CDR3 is TGTGCCTGGAGTGGAGGTGGAGGGGCCAACGTCCTGACTTTC. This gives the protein CAWSGGGGANVLTF.

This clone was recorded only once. CDR3 DNA: TGTGCCAGCAGTTTAATTGGGGGAGGGAAGAGCGAGCAGTACTTC. Translated, it gives CASSLIGGGKSEQYF. The V and J genes are TRBV28 and TRBJ2-7, with 7 nucleotides matching TRBD2. Germline V gene lookup returns CDR1 MDHEN and CDR2 SYDVKM. The CDR3 covers 15 residues. The V and J ends lost 2 bases and 6 bases, in that order; junction bases with no gene match: 10.

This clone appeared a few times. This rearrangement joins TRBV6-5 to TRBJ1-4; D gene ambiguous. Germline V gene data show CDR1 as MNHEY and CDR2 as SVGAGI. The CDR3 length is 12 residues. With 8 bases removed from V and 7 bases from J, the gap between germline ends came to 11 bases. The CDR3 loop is CASLRFGEKLFF. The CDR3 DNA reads TGTGCCAGCCTCAGGTTTGGTGAAAAACTGTTTTTT.

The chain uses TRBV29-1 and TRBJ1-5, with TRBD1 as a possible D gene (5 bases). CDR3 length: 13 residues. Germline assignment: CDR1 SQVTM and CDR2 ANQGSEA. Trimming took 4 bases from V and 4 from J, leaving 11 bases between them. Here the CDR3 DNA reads TGCAGCGTTGTAGTGCAGGGTAATCAGCCCCAGCATTTT. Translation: CSVVVQGNQPQHF.

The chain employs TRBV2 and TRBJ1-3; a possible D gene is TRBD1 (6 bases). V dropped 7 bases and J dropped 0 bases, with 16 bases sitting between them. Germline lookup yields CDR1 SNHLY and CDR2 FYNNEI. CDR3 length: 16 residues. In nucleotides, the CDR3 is TGTGCCAGCACTCCGGGACATCTCACCTCTGGAAACACCATATATTTT. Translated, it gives CASTPGHLTSGNTIYF.

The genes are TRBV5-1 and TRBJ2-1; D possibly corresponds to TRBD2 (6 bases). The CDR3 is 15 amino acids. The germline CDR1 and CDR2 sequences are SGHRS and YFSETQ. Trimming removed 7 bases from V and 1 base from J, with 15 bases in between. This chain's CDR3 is CASGVETSSYNEQFF. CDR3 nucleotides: TGCGCCAGCGGCGTGGAGACTAGTTCCTACAATGAGCAGTTCTTC.

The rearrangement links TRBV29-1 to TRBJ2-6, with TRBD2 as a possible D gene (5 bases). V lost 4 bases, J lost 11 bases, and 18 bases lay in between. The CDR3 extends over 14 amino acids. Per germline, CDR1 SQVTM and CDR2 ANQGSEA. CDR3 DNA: TGCAGCGTTGCGAATTGGGGAGCTGTAGACGTCCTGACTTTC. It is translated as CSVANWGAVDVLTF.

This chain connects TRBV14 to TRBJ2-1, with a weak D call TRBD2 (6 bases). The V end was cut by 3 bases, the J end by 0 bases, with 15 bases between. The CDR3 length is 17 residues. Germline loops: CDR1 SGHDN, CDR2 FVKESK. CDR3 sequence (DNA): TGTGCCAGCAGCCAGAGGGTAGCGGCTAGCTCCTACAATGAGCAGTTCTTC. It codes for CASSQRVAASSYNEQFF.

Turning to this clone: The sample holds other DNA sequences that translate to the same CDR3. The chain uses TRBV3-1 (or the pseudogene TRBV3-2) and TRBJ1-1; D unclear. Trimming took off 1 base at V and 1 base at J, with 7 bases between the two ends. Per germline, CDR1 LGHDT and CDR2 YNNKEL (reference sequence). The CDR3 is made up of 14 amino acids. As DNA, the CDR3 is TGTGCCAGCAGCCAAGGGCGGTCGAACACTGAAGCTTTCTTT. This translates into CASSQGRSNTEAFF.

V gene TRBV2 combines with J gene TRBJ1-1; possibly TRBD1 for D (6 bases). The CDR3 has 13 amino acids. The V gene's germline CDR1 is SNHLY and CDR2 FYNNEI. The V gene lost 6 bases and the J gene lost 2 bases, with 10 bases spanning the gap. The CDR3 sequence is CASRVRGNTEAFF. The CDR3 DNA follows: TGTGCCAGCAGAGTCAGGGGCAACACTGAAGCTTTCTTT.

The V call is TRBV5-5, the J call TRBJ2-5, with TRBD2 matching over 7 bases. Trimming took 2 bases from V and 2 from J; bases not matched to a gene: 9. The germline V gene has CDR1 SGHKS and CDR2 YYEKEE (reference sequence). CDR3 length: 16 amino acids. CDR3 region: CASSFGRGSSQETQYF. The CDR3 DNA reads TGTGCCAGCAGCTTCGGTCGCGGGAGTAGTCAAGAGACCCAGTACTTC.

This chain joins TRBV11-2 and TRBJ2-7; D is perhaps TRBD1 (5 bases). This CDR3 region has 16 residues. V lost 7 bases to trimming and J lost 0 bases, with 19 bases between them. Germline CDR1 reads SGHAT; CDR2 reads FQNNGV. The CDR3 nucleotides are TGTGCCAGCACCAAAACCTTTCCAGGGCACTCCTACGAGCAGTACTTC. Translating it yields CASTKTFPGHSYEQYF.

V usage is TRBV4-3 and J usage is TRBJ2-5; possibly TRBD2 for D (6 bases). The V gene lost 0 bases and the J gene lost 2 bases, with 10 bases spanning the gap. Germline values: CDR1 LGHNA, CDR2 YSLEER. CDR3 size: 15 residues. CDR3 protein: CASSQEGGSQETQYF. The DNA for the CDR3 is TGCGCCAGCAGCCAAGAGGGGGGTAGTCAAGAGACCCAGTACTTC.

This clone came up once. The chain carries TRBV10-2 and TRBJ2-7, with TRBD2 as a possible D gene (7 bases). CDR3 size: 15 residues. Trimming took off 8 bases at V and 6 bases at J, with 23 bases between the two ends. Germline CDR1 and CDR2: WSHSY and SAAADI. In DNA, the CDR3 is TGCGCCAGCCACAGGGAGGGAGGGCCCAATGGCGAGCAGTACTTC. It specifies CASHREGGPNGEQYF.

CDR3 coding DNA: TGTGCCAGCTCACTGACAGGGGAAGGCGAAAAACTGTTTTTT. Protein: CASSLTGEGEKLFF. V is TRBV18 and J is TRBJ1-4, with 8 bases lining up with TRBD1. V was clipped by 4 bases and J by 8 bases; unmatched bases: 6. The germline CDR1 and CDR2 sequences are KGHSH and LQKENI. The CDR3 spans 14 residues.

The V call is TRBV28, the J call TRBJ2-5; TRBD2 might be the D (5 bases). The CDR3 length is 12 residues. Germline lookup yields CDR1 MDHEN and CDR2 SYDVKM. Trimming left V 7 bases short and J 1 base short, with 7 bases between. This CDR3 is CASTGFQETQYF. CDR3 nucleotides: TGTGCCAGCACGGGATTCCAAGAGACCCAGTACTTC.

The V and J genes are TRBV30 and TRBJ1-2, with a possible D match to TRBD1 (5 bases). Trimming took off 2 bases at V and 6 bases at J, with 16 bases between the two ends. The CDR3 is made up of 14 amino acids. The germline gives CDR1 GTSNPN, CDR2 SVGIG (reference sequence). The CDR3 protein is CAWSLQQAFDGYTF. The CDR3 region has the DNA TGTGCCTGGAGTCTGCAACAGGCTTTCGATGGCTACACCTTC.

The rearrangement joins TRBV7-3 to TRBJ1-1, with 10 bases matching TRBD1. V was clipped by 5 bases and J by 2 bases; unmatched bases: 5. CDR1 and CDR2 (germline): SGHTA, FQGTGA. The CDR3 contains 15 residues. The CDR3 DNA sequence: TGTGCCAGCAGCGAACGACAGGGGGCTAACACTGAAGCTTTCTTT. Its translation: CASSERQGANTEAFF. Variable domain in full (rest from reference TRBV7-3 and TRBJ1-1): GAGVSQTPSNKVTEKGKYVELRCDPISGHTALYWYRQSLGQGPEFLIYFQGTGAADDSGLPNDRFFAVRPEGSVSTLKIQRTERGDSAVYLCASSERQGANTEAFFGQGTRLTVV.

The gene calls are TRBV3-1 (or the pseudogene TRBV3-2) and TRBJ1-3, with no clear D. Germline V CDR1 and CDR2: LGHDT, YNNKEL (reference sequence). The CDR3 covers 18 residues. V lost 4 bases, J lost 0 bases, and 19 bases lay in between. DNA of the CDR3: TGTGCCAGCAGCCCCTCTAGGTTCCCCTTGAGCTCTGGAAACACCATATATTTT. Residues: CASSPSRFPLSSGNTIYF.